These 9 T cell receptor beta chains originate from one sample sequenced in a study of cytomegalovirus exposure and HLA in healthy donors (TCRdb year 2017). Library prep was done by the immunoSEQ multiplex PCR assay. For the multiplex PCR, a mixture combining 60 forward primers for TCR Vbeta segments and 13 reverse primers for TCR Jbeta segments was used. This is the immuneACCESS table as TCRdb keeps it, with only in-frame sequences that have V and J called. A part of the clones is gone; compared with another copy, unresolved V genes explain less than half, and the rest is unexplained. Within this sample are some 150,000 clones, with approximately 80% of them counted one time only. The leading ten clones occupy about 4.6% of the sample. Sequencing was done on a sample of PBMCs. These receptors were collected from a man aged 40-50 years in good health and CMV-seronegative.

The V and J genes are TRBV2 and TRBJ2-2; TRBD1 agrees at 8 bases. The CDR3 is 14 amino acids. Germline V gene data show CDR1 as SNHLY and CDR2 as FYNNEI. The junction had 2 bases not matched to a gene; V was cut back by 7 bases and J by 1 base. The CDR3 region is CASTGTGNTGELFF. CDR3 nucleotides: TGTGCCAGCACAGGGACAGGGAACACCGGGGAGCTGTTTTTT.

V and J are TRBV7-3 and TRBJ2-2; 8 bases are shared with TRBD2. Trimming removed 0 bases from V and 8 bases from J; junction bases left unmatched: 5. CDR3 length equals 15 residues. CDR1 is SGHTA, CDR2 FQGTGA, per germline. Written as DNA, the CDR3 is TGTGCCAGCAGCTTAACCCCGACTAGCGTGGGGGAGCTGTTTTTT. Translation gives CASSLTPTSVGELFF.

The chain uses TRBV5-8 and TRBJ2-5, with 7 bases that match TRBD2. The V and J ends lost 4 bases and 4 bases, in that order; junction bases with no gene match: 10. The CDR3 is 15 residues long. Germline V lookup: CDR1 SGHTS, CDR2 YDEGEE. CDR3 residues: CASSLGRGVAETQYF. In DNA, the CDR3 is TGTGCCAGCAGCCTGGGGAGGGGTGTGGCAGAGACCCAGTACTTC.

The rearrangement links TRBV11-2 to TRBJ2-7, with D possibly TRBD1 on 5 matching bases. This CDR3 has 18 residues. Germline V lookup: CDR1 SGHAT, CDR2 FQNNGV. With 1 base removed from V and 5 bases from J, the gap between germline ends came to 24 bases. The CDR3 region is CASSLAGQGSFVGNEQYF. In nucleotides, the CDR3 is TGTGCCAGCAGCTTAGCAGGGCAGGGTTCCTTTGTCGGCAACGAGCAGTACTTC.

This clone appeared once. The chain links TRBV27 to TRBJ2-4; D not certain. V was trimmed by 11 bases and J by 5 bases, leaving 10 bases between them. CDR3 length: 11 amino acids. Germline values: CDR1 MNHEY, CDR2 SMNVEV (reference sequence). The CDR3 loop is CAVGQQNIQYF. The DNA for the CDR3 is TGTGCCGTGGGCCAACAAAACATTCAGTACTTC.

This clone was seen only a few times. The gene calls are TRBV15 and TRBJ2-2; TRBD1 matches at 8 bases. The germline V gene encodes CDR1 LNHNV and CDR2 YYDKDF (reference sequence). V dropped 0 bases and J dropped 2; count of bases not matched to a gene: 5. The CDR3 is 17 residues long. The DNA of the CDR3 is TGTGCCACCAGCAGAGATAAGGGGACAGGTAACACCGGGGAGCTGTTTTTT. Amino acid sequence: CATSRDKGTGNTGELFF.

The J gene is TRBJ2-7, the V gene TRBV15; 8 bases agree with TRBD1. Germline values: CDR1 LNHNV, CDR2 YYDKDF (reference sequence). The CDR3 extends over 13 amino acids. With 1 base clipped from V and 7 bases from J, the junction kept 3 bases outside the gene matches. For the CDR3, the DNA is TGTGCCACCAGCAGAGGGACAGGGAAAGAGCAGTACTTC. Translated, it gives CATSRGTGKEQYF.

The chain couples TRBV12-5 to TRBJ1-1, with 9 bases lining up with TRBD1. This CDR3 contains 15 residues. The V gene end was trimmed by 6 bases and the J gene end by 4 bases; junction bases not matched to a gene: 9. CDR1 and CDR2 (germline): LGHNT, FRNRAP. The CDR3 DNA follows: TGTGCTAGTGGCCGGGACAGGGCTATGAGCACTGAAGCTTTCTTT. Its translation: CASGRDRAMSTEAFF.

The rearrangement links TRBV5-1 to TRBJ2-3, with 8 bases aligning to TRBD2. CDR3 length: 15 residues. From germline, CDR1 is SGHRS and CDR2 YFSETQ. V gave up 1 base and J gave up 4 bases; unmatched junction bases: 5. DNA for the CDR3: TGCGCCAGCAGCTTGTCGAGCGGGGGCGCAGATACGCAGTATTTT. Residues: CASSLSSGGADTQYF.